The 5 T cell receptor beta chains in this list originate from one sample, sequenced in a study of beta chain features in type 1 diabetes. TCRB transcripts that were expressed got sequenced, as all of the isolated RNA had been reverse transcribed. Data came from immunoSEQ multiplex PCR; TCRdb stores just in-frame clones and leaves some out. The repertoire holds around 250,000 clones, with about 26% as singletons. The sample was central memory CD4+ T cells from blood. All receptors derive from a man under 40 in good health.

This clone was counted only a few times. The V and J genes are TRBV11-2 and TRBJ2-2; no definite D call. The germline CDR1 and CDR2 sequences are SGHAT and FQNNGV. V was shortened by 5 bases and J by 1 base, with 8 bases between the two germline ends. The CDR3 contains 14 residues. The CDR3 here is CASSALKNTGELFF. CDR3 nucleotide sequence: TGTGCCAGCAGCGCCTTAAAGAACACCGGGGAGCTGTTTTTT. Using reference TRBV11-2 and TRBJ2-2 for the parts outside the CDR3, the full variable domain is EAGVAQSPRYKIIEKRQSVAFWCNPISGHATLYWYQQILGQGPKLLIQFQNNGVVDDSQLPKDRFSAERLKGVDSTLKIQPAKLEDSAVYLCASSALKNTGELFFGEGSRLTVL.

The chain carries TRBV9 and TRBJ2-5, with 11 bases fitting TRBD2. From germline, CDR1 is SGDLS and CDR2 YYNGEE. J lost 5 bases, V lost 0 bases, and 6 bases had no gene match. The CDR3 totals 16 residues. The CDR3 loop is CASSVGVAGGPETQYF. The CDR3 coding sequence is TGTGCCAGCAGCGTAGGGGTAGCGGGAGGGCCGGAGACCCAGTACTTC.

About this clone itself: Other DNA variants within this sample encode the same CDR3. The chain employs TRBV11-2 and TRBJ1-1; a possible D gene is TRBD1 (5 bases). CDR1 is SGHAT, CDR2 FQNNGV, per germline. This CDR3 has 11 residues. Trimming stripped 8 bases from V and 4 bases from J, with 8 bases between. The CDR3 nucleotides read TGTGCCAGCCGGAGGGGCACTGAAGCTTTCTTT. This sequence encodes CASRRGTEAFF. The whole variable domain, remainder taken from reference TRBV11-2 and TRBJ1-1, is EAGVAQSPRYKIIEKRQSVAFWCNPISGHATLYWYQQILGQGPKLLIQFQNNGVVDDSQLPKDRFSAERLKGVDSTLKIQPAKLEDSAVYLCASRRGTEAFFGQGTRLTVV.

This clone was counted a few times. The rearrangement joins TRBV7-2 to TRBJ1-4, with 8 nucleotides matching TRBD1. CDR3 length: 15 amino acids. V lost 6 bases and J lost 7; bases outside the gene matches: 10. Per the germline V gene, CDR1 is SGHTA and CDR2 is FQGNSA. The CDR3 here is CASRATGAGGEKLFF. CDR3 coding DNA: TGTGCCAGCAGAGCGACAGGGGCTGGCGGTGAAAAACTGTTTTTT.

The chain is built from TRBV19 and TRBJ2-1; 13 positions agree with TRBD2. The CDR3 is 19 amino acids. Germline V gene lookup returns CDR1 LNHDA and CDR2 SQIVND (reference sequence). J gave up 7 bases and V 0 bases, and 12 bases lay outside the gene matches. In nucleotides, the CDR3 is TGTGCCAGTAGTATAGATCCCCCGACTAGCGGGAGGCGACGGAATGAGCAGTTCTTC. Amino acids: CASSIDPPTSGRRRNEQFF.